These 9 T cell receptor beta chains share one sample of origin, sequenced in a study of T cells in Graves' hyperthyroidism and ophthalmopathy. Amplification targeted TCR beta CDR3 regions from RNA transcripts. First-round RT-PCR with HTBI primers amplified the TCR CDR3 region. TCRdb analysed the multiplex PCR reads with MiXCR anew, one entry per CDR3 protein. The sample has about 200,000 distinct CDR3 sequences; 17% are singletons. The sequencing input was blood. These TCRs come from a man aged 50 or older with Graves' hyperthyroidism.

This clonotype was counted ten times or more. The chain has TRBV11-2 and TRBJ2-4; the match to TRBD2 covers 9 bases. Germline V lookup: CDR1 SGHAT, CDR2 FQNNGV. The CDR3 is 17 residues long. Trimming took 5 bases from V and 6 from J; bases not matched to a gene: 14. The CDR3 nucleotides are TGTGCCAGCAGCCCAGGACTCGCGGGAGGGCCACGAAACATTCAGTACTTC. As protein: CASSPGLAGGPRNIQYF.

The gene calls are TRBV20-1 and TRBJ1-6; no clear D gene. Per the germline V gene, CDR1 is DFQATT and CDR2 is SNEGSKA (reference sequence). This CDR3 is built from 13 residues. V gave up 5 bases and J gave up 8 bases, with 13 bases separating them. The CDR3 loop reads CSASLQEDSPLHF. The CDR3 nucleotides are TGCAGTGCTTCTTTACAAGAAGATTCACCCCTCCACTTT.

This clonotype occurred many times. This chain links TRBV6-1 with TRBJ2-7; 9 nucleotides agree with TRBD1. J gave up 2 bases and V 6 bases, and 14 bases lay outside the gene matches. This CDR3 has 17 amino acids. Per the germline V gene, CDR1 is MNHNS and CDR2 is SASEGT. CDR3 in DNA: TGTGCCAGCAGGTGGCTACCAGGACAGGGGCCGACCTACGAGCAGTACTTC. It codes for CASRWLPGQGPTYEQYF.

This clonotype was counted many times. The chain has TRBV5-1 and TRBJ2-1; tentative D call: TRBD1 (6 bases). V was trimmed by 7 bases and J by 10 bases, leaving 12 bases between them. Per the germline V gene, CDR1 is SGHRS and CDR2 is YFSETQ. The CDR3 extends over 11 amino acids. CDR3 sequence (DNA): TGCGCCAGCTTGGGACAAAGGGAGCAGTTCTTC. Translating gives CASLGQREQFF. The variable domain in full, completed from reference TRBV5-1 and TRBJ2-1, reads KAGVTQTPRYLIKTRGQQVTLSCSPISGHRSVSWYQQTPGQGLQFLFEYFSETQRNKGNFPGRFSGRQFSNSRSEMNVSTLELGDSALYLCASLGQREQFFGPGTRLTVL.

This clonotype was counted many times. The chain carries TRBV20-1 and TRBJ2-5, with D unclear. CDR3 size: 13 residues. V was trimmed by 5 bases and J by 5 bases, leaving 15 bases between them. From germline, CDR1 is DFQATT and CDR2 SNEGSKA (reference sequence). The CDR3 loop reads CSAPDPSSETQYF. In DNA form, the CDR3 reads TGCAGTGCTCCCGACCCCTCGTCGGAGACCCAGTACTTC.

This clonotype was seen repeatedly, ten times or more. This chain connects TRBV28 to TRBJ2-7; a possible D gene is TRBD1 (6 bases). The germline V and J ends were trimmed by 6 bases and 5 bases, with 20 bases remaining between them. The V gene's germline CDR1 is MDHEN and CDR2 SYDVKM. This CDR3 region has 15 residues. The CDR3 loop reads CASSLNTGSLDEQYF. The CDR3 nucleotides read TGTGCCAGCAGCCTCAATACAGGGTCGCTCGACGAGCAGTACTTC. The whole variable domain, filled in from reference TRBV28 and TRBJ2-7, reads DVKVTQSSRYLVKRTGEKVFLECVQDMDHENMFWYRQDPGLGLRLIYFSYDVKMKEKGDIPEGYSVSREKKERFSLILESASTNQTSMYLCASSLNTGSLDEQYFGPGTRLTVT.

The rearrangement uses TRBV29-1 and TRBJ2-2; TRBD2 is a possible D gene (6 bases). Trimming shortened V by 5 bases and J by 2 bases, and 12 bases separated the two germline ends. The CDR3 covers 14 residues. Germline CDR1 and CDR2: SQVTM and ANQGSEA. The CDR3 here is CSVSGPGNTGELFF. CDR3 in DNA: TGCAGCGTTAGCGGGCCGGGTAACACCGGGGAGCTGTTTTTT.

This clonotype was observed many times. The chain is built from TRBV28 and TRBJ1-1; 7 bases align to TRBD1. The length of the CDR3 is 13 residues. The junction had 4 bases not matched to a gene; V was cut back by 8 bases and J by 1 base. Germline loops: CDR1 MDHEN, CDR2 SYDVKM. The CDR3 sequence: CASGRGANTEAFF. The CDR3 nucleotides are TGTGCCAGCGGCAGGGGGGCGAACACTGAAGCTTTCTTT.

A note on this clonotype: At one boundary the junction diverges from the germline segment, which might be a read error. This rearrangement joins TRBV5-4 to TRBJ2-3, with D unresolved. This CDR3 is 14 amino acids long. Germline CDR1 SGHNT, CDR2 YYREEE (reference sequence). The CDR3 sequence: CASGLALRTDTQYF. DNA for the CDR3: TGTGCCAGCGGCTTGGCCCTAAGGACAGATACGCAGTATTTT. Looking up the rest from reference TRBV5-4 and TRBJ2-3 gives the full variable domain: ETGVTQSPTHLIKTRGQQVTLRCSSQSGHNTVSWYQQALGQGPQFIFQYYREEENGRGNFPPRFSGLQFPNYSSELNVNALELDDSALYLCASGLALRTDTQYFGPGTRLTVL.